This TCR beta chain emerged from a study of T cell responses to AZD1222 COVID-19 vaccine. Study-level results: Across spike, vaccine-associated CD4 TCRs were found, dominant at 160-218 and 743-854. Compared with day 0, the breadth and depth of the Spike-specific TCR repertoire rose significantly after two doses of AZD1222. The donor group comprised mostly white British people and more females; the analysis possibly underestimated clonal diversity. Nearly half of unique spike-specific TCRs reportedly avoided B.1.351 and B.1.1.7 mutated regions.

In this sample, this clone turned up once. The antigen is unknown. Using immunoSEQ multiplex PCR, the repertoire was profiled, and TCRdb retains in-frame clones only, with some absent. This table has about 67,000 clones, around four fifths appearing once. The clonotype comes from an adult in good health. The source was peripheral blood, collected on day 0 of AZD1222 vaccination.

This CDR3 is CAWSVGTGPYEQYF. The CDR3 bases are TGTGCCTGGAGTGTCGGGACAGGTCCGTACGAGCAGTACTTC. The rearrangement joins TRBV30 to TRBJ2-7; 8 bases match TRBD1. J was trimmed by 4 bases and V by 0 bases; bases with no gene match: 5. The CDR3 spans 14 residues. Germline CDR1 and CDR2: GTSNPN and SVGIG (reference sequence).